The clone carrying this T cell receptor beta chain appeared many times. Its antigen remains unknown. This record comes from a study of T cells after yellow fever vaccination. The overall study: SMART-Seq v4 Ultra Low Input handled preparation of low-cell-number fractions.

As TCR cDNA was made by 5'RACE template switching, a universal primer site and UMIs were added. Via MiXCR, TCRdb re-called the 5' RACE reads, giving one row per CDR3 protein. The profile shows roughly 340,000 distinct CDR3 sequences, roughly 8.7% of them singletons. Broader study findings: Researchers report a weaker secondary response that nonetheless peaked faster, day 5 versus 15.

Trimming shortened V by 6 bases and J by 5 bases, and 14 bases separated the two germline ends. This CDR3 spans 14 amino acids. The germline V gene has CDR1 SGDLS and CDR2 YYNGEE. V and J are TRBV9 and TRBJ1-4; TRBD1 might be the D (5 bases). This TCR derives from a man aged 18 to 29 who received the YFV17D yellow fever vaccine. The input for sequencing was PBMCs, taken on the day of the first yellow fever vaccination. The CDR3 DNA reads as TGTGCCAGCACCCAGACAGAGCGGAATGAAAAACTGTTTTTT. Translating it yields CASTQTERNEKLFF.